The rows below give T cell receptor beta chains drawn from one sample of a study of T-cell reconstitution after alpha-beta-depleted transplantation in children. Each CDR3 protein gets one entry after TCRdb re-called the PCR reads with MiXCR. The table includes around 600,000 distinct CDR3 sequences, around 16% detected once. Sequenced material: PBMCs from the stem cell graft donor, taken from the stem cell graft. The receptors were sampled from a human donor who donated a stem cell graft to a child with acute myeloid leukemia. Both conserved end residues are part of each CDR3. D genes are given only for firm matches. Size tells how often a clone was seen (once, few, many) or the class of an expanded clone, and some rows leave it out.

TRBV10-3	many	TRBD1	TRBJ2-7	TGTGCCATCAGTGGGGATTCCGGGACAGGGGGCTACGAGCAGTACTTC	CAISGDSGTGGYEQYF
TRBV5-1	few	.	TRBJ2-2	TGCGCCAGCAGCTCCCAGGGGTTCACCGGGGAGCTGTTTTTT	CASSSQGFTGELFF
TRBV20-1	many	.	TRBJ1-2	TGCAGTGCTACTAGCCTTCAGGGCTACACCTTC	CSATSLQGYTF
TRBV9	.	.	TRBJ2-3	TGTGCCAGCAGCGTAGGAGGAGGAGGGGGCACAGATACGCAGTATTTT	CASSVGGGGGTDTQYF
TRBV7-9	few	.	TRBJ2-3	TGTGCCAGCAGCTTGGCTGTGGATACGCAGTATTTT	CASSLAVDTQYF
TRBV6-2/TRBV6-3	.	TRBD1	TRBJ2-7	TGTGCCAGCAGAACTGACAGGGGACCTCACTACGAGCAGTACTTC	CASRTDRGPHYEQYF
TRBV12-3/TRBV12-4	.	TRBD2	TRBJ2-1	TGTGCCAGCAGTCTGACTAGCGGGGGGAGAGATGAGCAGTTCTTC	CASSLTSGGRDEQFF
TRBV20-1	many	.	TRBJ1-2	TGCAGTGCCCTGAAGGGCGGCTATGGCTACACCTTC	CSALKGGYGYTF
TRBV6-5	few	.	TRBJ1-1	TGTGCCAGCAGTTACTCGTTAGGGGGAAGCACTGAAGCTTTCTTT	CASSYSLGGSTEAFF
TRBV20-1	few	TRBD1	TRBJ1-5	TGCAGTGCTTCCGAGGGGGCAAACAATCAGCCCCAGCATTTT	CSASEGANNQPQHF
TRBV20-1	many	.	TRBJ2-3	TGCAGGGCCGACTCAGTTGACTACCTCACAGATACGCAGTATTTT	CRADSVDYLTDTQYF
TRBV11-1	.	TRBD2	TRBJ2-1	TGTGCCAGCAGGAACCCATCCTTTCTAGCGGCGCCCTACAATGAGCAGTTCTTC	CASRNPSFLAAPYNEQFF
TRBV12-3/TRBV12-4	many	.	TRBJ1-1	TGTGCCAGCAGTTTAGTGTCGGGGCGGACTGAAGCTTTCTTT	CASSLVSGRTEAFF
TRBV10-2	.	TRBD2	TRBJ2-5	TGCGCCAGCAGTGATTATGCCCTAGCGGTCGATAAAGAGACCCAGTACTTC	CASSDYALAVDKETQYF
TRBV5-1	many	.	TRBJ2-1	TGCGCCAGCAGCTTCGACAGGATCGATGAGCAGTTCTTC	CASSFDRIDEQFF
TRBV7-9	.	TRBD1	TRBJ2-1	TGTGCCAGCAGCCCCCTTGGGACAGGGGGGAATGAGCAGTTCTTC	CASSPLGTGGNEQFF
TRBV9	many	.	TRBJ2-3	TGTGCCAGCAGCGTGGGGCCAGATACGCAGTATTTT	CASSVGPDTQYF
TRBV4-1	once	TRBD1	TRBJ1-2	TGCGCCAGCAGCCAAGCCCGGGACAGGGACGGCTACACCTTC	CASSQARDRDGYTF
TRBV20-1	many	.	TRBJ1-1	TGCAGTGCTAGAGATGACTGGGGGGGGACTGAAGCTTTCTTT	CSARDDWGGTEAFF
TRBV20-1	many	.	TRBJ1-1	TGCAGTTCCGACGGGGGGCGGAACACTGAAGCTTTCTTT	CSSDGGRNTEAFF
TRBV5-1	few	.	TRBJ2-3	TGCGCCAGCAGCAAACCGTTCGGGAGTAAGACAGATACGCAGTATTTT	CASSKPFGSKTDTQYF
TRBV9	.	.	TRBJ2-3	TGTGCCAGCAGCCCCCGGGGGCGTTCAGATACGCAGTATTTT	CASSPRGRSDTQYF
TRBV5-1	few	TRBD1	TRBJ1-5	TGCGCCAGCAGCCCGACAGGGTTCGGAAATCAGCCCCAGCATTTT	CASSPTGFGNQPQHF
TRBV7-2	many	.	TRBJ2-7	TGTGCCAGCAGTTATACAGGGTCCTCTGCCCACGAGCAGTACTTC	CASSYTGSSAHEQYF
TRBV20-1	.	.	TRBJ2-3	TGCAGTGCTAGGGGGCGGGATACGCAGTATTTT	CSARGRDTQYF
TRBV29-1	many	.	TRBJ2-1	TGCAGCGTTCCACCCCCAGGGAATGAGCAGTTCTTC	CSVPPPGNEQFF
TRBV7-9	.	.	TRBJ2-6	TGTGCCAGCAGCTTAAGGGCCAACGTCCTGACTTTC	CASSLRANVLTF
TRBV20-1	many	.	TRBJ1-4	TGCAGTGCGCCCGGTACGGGTGCAACTAATGAAAAACTGTTTTTT	CSAPGTGATNEKLFF
TRBV20-1	many	TRBD1	TRBJ1-6	TGCAGTGCTGAAGAGGGACAGGGAGATTCACCCCTCCACTTT	CSAEEGQGDSPLHF
TRBV24-1	many	.	TRBJ2-1	TGTGCCACCAGTGATCGGGACCCGCCGACCAATGAGCAGTTCTTC	CATSDRDPPTNEQFF
TRBV5-1	.	TRBD1	TRBJ1-1	TGCGCCAGCAGACCGAGAGGACAGGGGAACACTGAAGCTTTCTTT	CASRPRGQGNTEAFF
TRBV10-3	.	.	TRBJ1-2	TGTGCCATCAGTGAGTCGCTATTCACCGATGGCTACACCTTC	CAISESLFTDGYTF
TRBV13	few	TRBD1	TRBJ1-1	TGTGCCAGCAGCTCCGAACAGGGGATAGTGGAAGCTTTCTTT	CASSSEQGIVEAFF
TRBV29-1	.	.	TRBJ1-1	TGCAGCGTTGAAGATCCCAGGGGATCCACTGAAGCTTTCTTT	CSVEDPRGSTEAFF
TRBV10-3	.	TRBD1	TRBJ1-1	TGTGCCATCAGCACCCTGACAGGGGGCCCGAACACTGAAGCTTTCTTT	CAISTLTGGPNTEAFF
TRBV29-1	many	TRBD1	TRBJ1-2	TGCAGCGCGGGACAGGGGAATGGCTACACCTTC	CSAGQGNGYTF
TRBV2	.	.	TRBJ1-2	TGTGCCAGCAGCGAAACCCAAGCAGGCTATGGCTACACCTTC	CASSETQAGYGYTF
TRBV28	.	.	TRBJ1-5	TGTGCCATCCTACAGGGAGGTCAGCCCCAGCATTTT	CAILQGGQPQHF
TRBV20-1	many	TRBD2	TRBJ2-1	TGCAGTGCTCGGAATAACCGGGGGACTAGCATCCATGAGCAGTTCTTC	CSARNNRGTSIHEQFF
TRBV7-9	few	.	TRBJ1-2	TGTGCCAGCAGCTTAGCGTGGCAGGGGTATGGCTACACCTTC	CASSLAWQGYGYTF